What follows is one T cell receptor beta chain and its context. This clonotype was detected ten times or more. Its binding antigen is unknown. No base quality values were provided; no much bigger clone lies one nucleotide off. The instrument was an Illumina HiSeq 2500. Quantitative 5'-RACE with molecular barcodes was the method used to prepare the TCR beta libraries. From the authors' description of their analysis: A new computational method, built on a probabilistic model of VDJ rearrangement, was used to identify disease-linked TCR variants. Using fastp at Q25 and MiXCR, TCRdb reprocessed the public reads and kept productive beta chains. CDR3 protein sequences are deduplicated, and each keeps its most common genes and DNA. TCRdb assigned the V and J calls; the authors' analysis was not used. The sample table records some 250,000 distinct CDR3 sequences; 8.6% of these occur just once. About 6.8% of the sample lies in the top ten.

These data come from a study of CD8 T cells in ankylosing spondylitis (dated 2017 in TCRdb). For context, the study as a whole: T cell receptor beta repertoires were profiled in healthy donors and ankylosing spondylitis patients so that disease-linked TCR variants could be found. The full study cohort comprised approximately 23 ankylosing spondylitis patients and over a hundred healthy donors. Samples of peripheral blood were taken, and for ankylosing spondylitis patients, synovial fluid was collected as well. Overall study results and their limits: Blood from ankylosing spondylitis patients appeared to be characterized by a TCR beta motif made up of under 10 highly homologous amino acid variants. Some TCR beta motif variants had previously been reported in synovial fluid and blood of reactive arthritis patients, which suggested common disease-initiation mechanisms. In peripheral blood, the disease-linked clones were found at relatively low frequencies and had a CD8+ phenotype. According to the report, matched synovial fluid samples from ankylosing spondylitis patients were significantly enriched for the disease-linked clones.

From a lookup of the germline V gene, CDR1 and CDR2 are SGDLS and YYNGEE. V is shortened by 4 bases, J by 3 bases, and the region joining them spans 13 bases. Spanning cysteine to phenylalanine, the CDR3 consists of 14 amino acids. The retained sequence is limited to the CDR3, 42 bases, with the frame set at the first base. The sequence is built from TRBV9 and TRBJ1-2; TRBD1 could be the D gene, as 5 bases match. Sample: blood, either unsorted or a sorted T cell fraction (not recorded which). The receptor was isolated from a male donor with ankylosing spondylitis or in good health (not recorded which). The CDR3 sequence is CASSSRDGDYGYTF. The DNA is TGTGCCAGCAGCTCCAGGGACGGGGACTATGGCTACACCTTC. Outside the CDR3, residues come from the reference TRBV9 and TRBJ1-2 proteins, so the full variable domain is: DSGVTQTPKHLITATGQRVTLRCSPRSGDLSVYWYQQSLDQGLQFLIQYYNGEERAKGNILERFSAQQFPDLHSELNLSSLELGDSALYFCASSSRDGDYGYTFGSGTRLTVV.